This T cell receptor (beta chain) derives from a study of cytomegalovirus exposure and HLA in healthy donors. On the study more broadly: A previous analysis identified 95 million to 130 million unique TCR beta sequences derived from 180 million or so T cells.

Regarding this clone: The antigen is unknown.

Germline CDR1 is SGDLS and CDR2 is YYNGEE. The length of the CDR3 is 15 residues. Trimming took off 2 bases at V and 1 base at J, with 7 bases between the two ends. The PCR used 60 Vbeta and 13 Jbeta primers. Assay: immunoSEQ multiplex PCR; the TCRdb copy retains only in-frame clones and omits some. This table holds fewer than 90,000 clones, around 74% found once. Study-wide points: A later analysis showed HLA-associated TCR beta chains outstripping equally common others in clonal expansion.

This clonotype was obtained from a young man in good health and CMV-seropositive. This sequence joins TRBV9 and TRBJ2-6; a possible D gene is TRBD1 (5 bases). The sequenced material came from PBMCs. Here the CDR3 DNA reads TGTGCCAGCAGCGTGACAGATTCTGGGGCCAACGTCCTGACTTTC. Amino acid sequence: CASSVTDSGANVLTF.